The 15 T cell receptor beta chains given below trace back to one sample, sequenced in a study of T cell responses to AZD1222 COVID-19 vaccine. Assay used: immunoSEQ multiplex PCR; TCRdb lists only in-frame clones, some missing. The top ten hold approximately 4% of the sample, which has some 200,000 clones, approximately 94% seen once. This material consisted of peripheral blood, taken 28 days after the second dose of the MenACWY control vaccine. Every receptor here comes from an adult who received the MenACWY meningococcal vaccine as a control.

The chain carries TRBV6-1 and TRBJ1-1; D uncertain. Trimming removed 3 bases from V and 11 bases from J, with 16 bases in between. The CDR3 is 13 residues long. Germline V gene data show CDR1 as MNHNS and CDR2 as SASEGT. CDR3 region: CASSDFKGGPAFF. DNA of the CDR3: TGTGCCAGCAGTGATTTCAAGGGAGGCCCGGCTTTCTTT.

V gene TRBV24-1 combines with J gene TRBJ1-2, with 8 bases identical to TRBD1. V shed 3 bases, J shed 8 bases, and the junction held 4 bases outside the gene matches. This CDR3 region has 13 residues. Germline V gene lookup returns CDR1 KGHDR and CDR2 SFDVKD. The CDR3 spells CATSDGQGVGYTF. CDR3 nucleotide sequence: TGTGCCACCAGTGATGGACAGGGTGTAGGCTACACCTTC.

The chain carries TRBV6-5 and TRBJ2-6; D gene ambiguous. There are 14 residues in the CDR3. V shed 6 bases and J shed 0 bases, with 6 bases lying between them. Germline V lookup: CDR1 MNHEY, CDR2 SVGAGI. CDR3 sequence: CASRRSSGANVLTF. The CDR3 region has the DNA TGTGCCAGCAGAAGGAGCTCTGGGGCCAACGTCCTGACTTTC.

The J gene is TRBJ1-2, the V gene TRBV5-4, with D maybe TRBD1 (5 bases). Between the trimmed V and J ends, which lost 4 bases and 4 bases, there was a span of 20 bases. The V gene's germline CDR1 is SGHNT and CDR2 YYREEE (reference sequence). This CDR3 comprises 16 residues. CDR3 region: CASSLPWGIDFYGYTF. CDR3 nucleotides: TGTGCCAGCAGCCTCCCGTGGGGGATAGATTTCTATGGCTACACCTTC.

The V gene is TRBV4-3, the J gene TRBJ1-4; 7 bases are a match to TRBD1. In germline, CDR1 is LGHNA, CDR2 YSLEER. The CDR3 is 15 amino acids. With 1 base clipped from V and 4 bases from J, the junction kept 3 bases outside the gene matches. The CDR3 DNA is TGCGCCAGCAGCCAAGGAGACAGGGATAATGAAAAACTGTTTTTT. Its protein is CASSQGDRDNEKLFF.

The rearrangement uses TRBV18 and TRBJ2-1; 11 nucleotides match TRBD2. The CDR3 consists of 15 residues. Germline CDR1 KGHSH, CDR2 LQKENI. V dropped 3 bases and J dropped 15; count of bases not matched to a gene: 13. For the CDR3, the DNA is TGTGCCAGCTCACCTCATCCTAGCGGGAGGTCGCGAAGGTTCTTC. Encoded protein: CASSPHPSGRSRRFF.

The chain couples TRBV29-1 to TRBJ2-1, with 7 bases matching TRBD2. Germline V gives CDR1 SQVTM, CDR2 ANQGSEA. CDR3 size: 13 residues. J lost 8 bases, V lost 3 bases, and 7 bases had no gene match. CDR3 in DNA: TGCAGCGTTGAGCCCAGGACTAGTTATGAGCAGTTCTTC. Its protein product is CSVEPRTSYEQFF.

V gene TRBV6-5 combines with J gene TRBJ2-7, with 7 positions matching TRBD1. The ends lost 10 bases at V and 5 bases at J; junction bases unmatched: 11. CDR1 is MNHEY, CDR2 SVGAGI, per germline. The length of the CDR3 is 13 residues. The CDR3, as DNA: TGTGCCACAGGTGACAGGGTGGACGACGAGCAGTACTTC. Its translation: CATGDRVDDEQYF.

The chain uses TRBV11-2 and TRBJ2-7; D is ambiguous. Trimming shortened V by 1 base and J by 4 bases, and 5 bases separated the two germline ends. Per the germline V gene, CDR1 is SGHAT and CDR2 is FQNNGV. The CDR3 length is 12 residues. The CDR3 region has the DNA TGTGCCAGCAGCTTAGCTCAGTACGAGCAGTACTTC. Translated: CASSLAQYEQYF. Based on the CDR3 plus reference TRBV11-2 and TRBJ2-7, the full variable domain is EAGVAQSPRYKIIEKRQSVAFWCNPISGHATLYWYQQILGQGPKLLIQFQNNGVVDDSQLPKDRFSAERLKGVDSTLKIQPAKLEDSAVYLCASSLAQYEQYFGPGTRLTVT.

This chain links TRBV27 with TRBJ1-6, with 8 bases identical to TRBD1. The germline V gene encodes CDR1 MNHEY and CDR2 SMNVEV (reference sequence). The CDR3 contains 18 residues. With 5 bases clipped from V and 8 bases from J, the junction kept 17 bases outside the gene matches. CDR3 region: CASSEQGEKRIGDSPLHF. The DNA for the CDR3 is TGTGCCAGCAGTGAACAGGGGGAAAAAAGGATTGGGGATTCACCCCTCCACTTT.

The V and J genes are TRBV5-1 and TRBJ1-4; 7 positions agree with TRBD1. The CDR3 runs 15 residues. J was trimmed by 3 bases and V by 5 bases; bases with no gene match: 7. In germline, CDR1 is SGHRS, CDR2 YFSETQ. CDR3 nucleotide sequence: TGCGCCAGCAGGATCCGGGGACAGTCTAATGAAAAACTGTTTTTT. Its translation is CASRIRGQSNEKLFF.

This chain uses TRBV12-3 or TRBV12-4 with TRBJ1-1; TRBD1 aligns across 7 bases. This CDR3 is 13 amino acids long. J gave up 0 bases and V 8 bases, and 3 bases lay outside the gene matches. In DNA form, the CDR3 reads TGTGCCAGCGCAGGGGGGTTGAACACTGAAGCTTTCTTT. It is translated as CASAGGLNTEAFF.

This chain uses TRBV18 with TRBJ2-1, with 13 bases identical to TRBD2. CDR3 length equals 17 residues. Losses at the gene ends were 4 bases for V and 0 bases for J; bases not matched to a gene: 3. Germline lookup yields CDR1 KGHSH and CDR2 LQKENI. The CDR3 sequence: CASSLRTSGSSYNEQFF. CDR3 DNA: TGTGCCAGCTCACTTAGGACTAGCGGGAGCTCCTACAATGAGCAGTTCTTC.

This chain connects TRBV29-1 to TRBJ2-2; D is tentatively TRBD1 or TRBD2 (5 bases each). Trimming removed 6 bases from V and 0 bases from J, with 11 bases in between. Germline V lookup: CDR1 SQVTM, CDR2 ANQGSEA. This CDR3 is built from 14 residues. This CDR3 is CSVTGTANTGELFF. In DNA form, the CDR3 reads TGCAGCGTGACCGGGACGGCGAACACCGGGGAGCTGTTTTTT.

The genes are TRBV5-5 and TRBJ1-5; D ambiguous. Germline-derived CDR1 and CDR2 are SGHKS and YYEKEE (reference sequence). Between the trimmed V and J ends, which lost 0 bases and 2 bases, there was a span of 9 bases. The length of the CDR3 is 15 residues. CDR3 region: CASSLVPKGNQPQHF. CDR3 DNA: TGTGCCAGCAGCTTGGTGCCCAAGGGCAATCAGCCCCAGCATTTT.